This T cell receptor (beta chain) originates from a study of cytomegalovirus exposure and HLA in healthy donors. Method: immunoSEQ multiplex PCR; TCRdb's copy keeps in-frame clones and lacks some. Of about 64,000 clones listed, roughly 90% are singletons. The sequenced material came from PBMCs. The clonotype was recovered from a woman aged 18-30 years in good health and CMV-seronegative.

The CDR3 spells CASWVGTGGPNTEAFF. In DNA, the CDR3 is TGTGCCAGCTGGGTCGGGACAGGGGGCCCGAACACTGAAGCTTTCTTT. This chain uses TRBV2 with TRBJ1-1; 12 bases line up with TRBD1. The CDR3 spans 16 residues. Germline V CDR1 and CDR2: SNHLY, FYNNEI. V lost 8 bases to trimming and J lost 1 base; unmatched junction nucleotides: 8.